This TCR beta chain was retrieved from a study of breast tumors, draining lymph nodes, adjacent tissues. Study conclusions and caveats: Tumors had less TCR diversity than lymph nodes, more than nontumor tissue. That most tumor T cells come from lymph nodes remained unproven. Most tumor T cells seemingly derive from lymph node, then expand in tumor.

Axillary draining lymph nodes of breast cancer patients supplied the node samples. This clonotype was seen only once. The target antigen is unknown. An end of the junction differs from the germline gene, which may be a read error. TCRdb re-called the multiplex PCR reads with MiXCR, one entry per CDR3 protein. Found here are some 150,000 distinct CDR3 sequences, about a fifth of them singletons; the top ten hold roughly 2.8%. The receptor comes from a female donor with breast cancer. Some clones in this sample may be carry-over from other donors' samples. Source material: axillary lymph node tissue.

In DNA, the CDR3 is TGTGTCAGCAGCTTAAATAGGGGTAATAATTCACCCCTCCACTTT. This sequence encodes CVSSLNRGNNSPLHF. The chain carries TRBV5-4 and TRBJ1-6, with a weak D call TRBD1 (5 bases). This CDR3 is built from 15 residues. Germline V gene lookup returns CDR1 SGHNT and CDR2 YYREEE (reference sequence).